What follows describes a single T cell receptor beta chain. Its matching antigen is unknown. Primers: 60 V beta forward and 13 J beta reverse. Generated by immunoSEQ multiplex PCR, the TCRdb table keeps only in-frame clones and is missing some. This table has some 90,000 clones, 75% to 85% appearing once. The CDR3 consists of 15 residues. Germline V gene data show CDR1 as SGHTA and CDR2 as FQGNSA. Trimming took 5 bases from V and 4 from J; bases not matched to a gene: 10. Time point specified: after dendritic cell vaccination, including at tumor progression/relapse. The sample is drawn from a study of glioma-infiltrating T cells after dendritic cell vaccination. Study as a whole: Patients received autologous tumor lysate-pulsed dendritic cell vaccination between about 2003 and 2012. Findings and caveats of the study: Higher pretreatment TIL content predicted longer progression-free time and survival. Higher TCR clonality did not directly relate to longer survival.

This sequence originates from a human donor with glioblastoma. The sequencing here drew on blood, taken after dendritic cell vaccination. V and J are TRBV7-2 and TRBJ2-5; 7 bases match TRBD2. The CDR3 is CASSLYPSGGETQYF. In nucleotides, the CDR3 is TGTGCCAGCAGCCTCTATCCATCGGGGGGAGAGACCCAGTACTTC.